The following is a T cell receptor beta chain sequence with its context. Only in-frame clones appear in the TCRdb table, and some are missing; sequencing was by immunoSEQ multiplex PCR. This table has more than 35,000 clones, 90% to 95% appearing once. This specimen comes from a study of T cell changes during pregnancy in multiple sclerosis. The sample in question was CD8+ T cells from peripheral blood mononuclear cells, obtained in the third trimester of pregnancy. The sequence derives from a female donor with multiple sclerosis, enrolled in a pregnancy study.

CDR3 DNA sequence: TGTGCCAGCAGTTTCGGGGTCCGAGGTCAGCCCCAGCATTTT. Amino acid sequence: CASSFGVRGQPQHF. The V and J genes are TRBV27 and TRBJ1-5; D not resolved. The length of the CDR3 is 14 residues. Trimming took 3 bases from V and 6 from J, leaving 12 bases between them. Germline V gene sequence: CDR1 MNHEY, CDR2 SMNVEV (reference sequence).